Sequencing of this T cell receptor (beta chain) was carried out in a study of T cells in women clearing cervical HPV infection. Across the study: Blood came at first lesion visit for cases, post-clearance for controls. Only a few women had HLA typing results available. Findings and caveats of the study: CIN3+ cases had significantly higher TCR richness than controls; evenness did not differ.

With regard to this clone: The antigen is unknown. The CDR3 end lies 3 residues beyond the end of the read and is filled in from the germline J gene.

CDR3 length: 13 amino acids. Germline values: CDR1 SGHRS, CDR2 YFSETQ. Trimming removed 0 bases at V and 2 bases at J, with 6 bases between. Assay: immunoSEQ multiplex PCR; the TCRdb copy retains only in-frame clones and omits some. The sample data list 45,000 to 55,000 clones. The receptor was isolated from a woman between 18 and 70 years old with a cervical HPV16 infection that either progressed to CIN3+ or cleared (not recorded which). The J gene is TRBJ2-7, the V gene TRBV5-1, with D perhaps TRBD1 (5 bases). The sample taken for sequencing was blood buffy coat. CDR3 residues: CASSLAGTYEQYF. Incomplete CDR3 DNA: TGCGCCAGCAGCTTGGCAGGGACCTACGAG.